This record concerns one T cell receptor beta chain sequence. Its antigen is not known. The protocol was immunoSEQ multiplex PCR, while the TCRdb copy is restricted to in-frame clones and leaves out a portion. The sample records 55,000 to 80,000 clones, approximately 57% being singletons. The data belong to a study of cytotoxic CD8 clonotypes in ibrutinib-treated CLL. V lost 3 bases to trimming and J lost 4 bases, with 14 bases between them. This CDR3 spans 15 amino acids. Germline CDR1 is SGHTS and CDR2 is YDEGEE. Genomic DNA (around 2 micrograms) was obtained from cryopreserved PBMCs for construction of TCR beta libraries. Study-wide results and caveats: Age-matched healthy donor levels were exceeded by baseline clonality, which tracked circulating CD8+ T-cell counts. Public clonotypes, rarely seen, contracted or held steady on treatment.

The source was PBMCs, collected after 12 months of ibrutinib treatment. The chain combines TRBV5-8 with TRBJ2-1; a weak D match, TRBD1 (6 bases). This TCR was sampled from a human donor with chronic lymphocytic leukemia. CDR3 sequence: CASSYWTEKYNEQFF. DNA for the CDR3: TGTGCCAGCAGCTATTGGACAGAGAAATACAATGAGCAGTTCTTC.